These T cell receptor beta chains were read from a single sample in a study of T cell responses to AZD1222 COVID-19 vaccine. Some clones are missing from TCRdb's copy, which holds only in-frame ones; the method was immunoSEQ multiplex PCR. This table has over 85,000 clones, 85% to 90% appearing once. Source: peripheral blood, taken 28 days after the second AZD1222 dose. The receptors come from an adult who received the AZD1222 COVID-19 vaccine. Each CDR3 is given without its conserved first and last residue. Each record gives: CDR3 length, V gene, J gene, CDR3 protein.

>10|TRBV20-1|TRBJ2-7
SASVRGYEQY
>16|TRBV14|TRBJ1-1
ASSRLGEWVRLNTEAF
>14|TRBV27|TRBJ1-5
ASRKGPGTSNQPQH
>12|TRBV7-2|TRBJ1-1
ASSQGTANTEAF
>11|TRBV27|TRBJ1-4
ASSSATNEKLF
>11|TRBV6-5|TRBJ1-5
ASRGGAGQPQH
>8|TRBV29-1|TRBJ1-2
SVEEYGYT
>12|TRBV5-6|TRBJ1-6
ASSLEPVNSPLH
>15|TRBV7-8|TRBJ2-3
ASSLKRVSRDTDTQY
>13|TRBV2|TRBJ2-7
ASRGFSAGSYEQY
>14|TRBV4-2|TRBJ1-3
ASSQTGTKSGNTIY
>11|TRBV5-1|TRBJ1-1
ARKSAGGTEAF
>11|TRBV4-2|TRBJ2-1
ASRGTGHNEQF
>10|TRBV28|TRBJ1-5
ASSLFGQPQH
>12|TRBV7-7|TRBJ2-7
ASSLGQGIDEQY
>14|TRBV4-2|TRBJ2-7
ASSQASGPFPYEQY